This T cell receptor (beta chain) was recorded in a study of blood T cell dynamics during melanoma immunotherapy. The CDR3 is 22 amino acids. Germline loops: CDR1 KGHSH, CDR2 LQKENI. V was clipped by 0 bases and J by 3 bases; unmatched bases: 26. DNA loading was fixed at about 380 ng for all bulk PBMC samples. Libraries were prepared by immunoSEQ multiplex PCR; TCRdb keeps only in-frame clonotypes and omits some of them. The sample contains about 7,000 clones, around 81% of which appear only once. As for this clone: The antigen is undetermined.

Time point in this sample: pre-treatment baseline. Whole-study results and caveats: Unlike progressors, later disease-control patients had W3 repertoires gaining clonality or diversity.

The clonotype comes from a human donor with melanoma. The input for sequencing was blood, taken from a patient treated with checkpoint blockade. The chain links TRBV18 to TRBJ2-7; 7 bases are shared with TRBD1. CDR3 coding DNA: TGTGCCAGCTCACCACCTGGATTAAGGGGGCCGAAACAAGGATTCGGAGTCTACGAGCAGTACTTC. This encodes CASSPPGLRGPKQGFGVYEQYF.